This T cell receptor (beta chain) was captured in a study of T cell clusters in autoimmune cytopenias. Findings and caveats of the study: Primary autoimmune cytopenia patients appeared to lack physiological T cell clusters present in healthy donors. Comparing secondary cytopenia with chronic lymphocytic leukemia showed no cluster-lack signature, apparently masked by lymphoma repertoire. TRB repertoire shifts in secondary cytopenia and chronic lymphocytic leukemia mostly reflected lymphoma, not autoimmunity.

TRB amplification used approximately 270 ng of peripheral blood genomic DNA. One tube held mixed TRB-A and TRB-B primer pools for touch-down PCR. TCRdb reanalyzed the multiplex PCR reads and collapses them to one entry per CDR3 protein, without DNA. Its table records about 240 distinct CDR3 sequences. About this clonotype itself: Its specificity is unknown.

What was sequenced was peripheral blood. The sequence was obtained from a human donor with an autoimmune cytopenia or autoimmune hepatitis (not recorded which).

The CDR3 protein is CASGFGAGAPVYEQYF. This chain links TRBV12-5 with TRBJ2-7; without DNA, the TCRdb call of TRBD1 cannot be checked. This CDR3 region has 16 residues. Germline V gives CDR1 LGHNT, CDR2 FRNRAP.